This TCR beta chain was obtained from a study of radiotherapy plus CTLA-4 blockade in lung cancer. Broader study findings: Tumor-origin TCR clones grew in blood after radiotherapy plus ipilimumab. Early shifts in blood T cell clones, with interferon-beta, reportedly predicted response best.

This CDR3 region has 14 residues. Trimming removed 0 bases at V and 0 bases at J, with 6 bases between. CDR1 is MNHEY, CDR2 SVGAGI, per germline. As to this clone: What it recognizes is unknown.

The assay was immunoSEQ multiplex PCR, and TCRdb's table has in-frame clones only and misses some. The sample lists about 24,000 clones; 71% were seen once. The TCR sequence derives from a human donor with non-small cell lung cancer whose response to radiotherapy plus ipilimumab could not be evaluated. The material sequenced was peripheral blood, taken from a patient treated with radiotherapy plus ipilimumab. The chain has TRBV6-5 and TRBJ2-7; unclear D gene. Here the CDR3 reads CASSYSFPSYEQYF. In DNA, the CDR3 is TGTGCCAGCAGTTACTCCTTTCCCTCCTACGAGCAGTACTTC.